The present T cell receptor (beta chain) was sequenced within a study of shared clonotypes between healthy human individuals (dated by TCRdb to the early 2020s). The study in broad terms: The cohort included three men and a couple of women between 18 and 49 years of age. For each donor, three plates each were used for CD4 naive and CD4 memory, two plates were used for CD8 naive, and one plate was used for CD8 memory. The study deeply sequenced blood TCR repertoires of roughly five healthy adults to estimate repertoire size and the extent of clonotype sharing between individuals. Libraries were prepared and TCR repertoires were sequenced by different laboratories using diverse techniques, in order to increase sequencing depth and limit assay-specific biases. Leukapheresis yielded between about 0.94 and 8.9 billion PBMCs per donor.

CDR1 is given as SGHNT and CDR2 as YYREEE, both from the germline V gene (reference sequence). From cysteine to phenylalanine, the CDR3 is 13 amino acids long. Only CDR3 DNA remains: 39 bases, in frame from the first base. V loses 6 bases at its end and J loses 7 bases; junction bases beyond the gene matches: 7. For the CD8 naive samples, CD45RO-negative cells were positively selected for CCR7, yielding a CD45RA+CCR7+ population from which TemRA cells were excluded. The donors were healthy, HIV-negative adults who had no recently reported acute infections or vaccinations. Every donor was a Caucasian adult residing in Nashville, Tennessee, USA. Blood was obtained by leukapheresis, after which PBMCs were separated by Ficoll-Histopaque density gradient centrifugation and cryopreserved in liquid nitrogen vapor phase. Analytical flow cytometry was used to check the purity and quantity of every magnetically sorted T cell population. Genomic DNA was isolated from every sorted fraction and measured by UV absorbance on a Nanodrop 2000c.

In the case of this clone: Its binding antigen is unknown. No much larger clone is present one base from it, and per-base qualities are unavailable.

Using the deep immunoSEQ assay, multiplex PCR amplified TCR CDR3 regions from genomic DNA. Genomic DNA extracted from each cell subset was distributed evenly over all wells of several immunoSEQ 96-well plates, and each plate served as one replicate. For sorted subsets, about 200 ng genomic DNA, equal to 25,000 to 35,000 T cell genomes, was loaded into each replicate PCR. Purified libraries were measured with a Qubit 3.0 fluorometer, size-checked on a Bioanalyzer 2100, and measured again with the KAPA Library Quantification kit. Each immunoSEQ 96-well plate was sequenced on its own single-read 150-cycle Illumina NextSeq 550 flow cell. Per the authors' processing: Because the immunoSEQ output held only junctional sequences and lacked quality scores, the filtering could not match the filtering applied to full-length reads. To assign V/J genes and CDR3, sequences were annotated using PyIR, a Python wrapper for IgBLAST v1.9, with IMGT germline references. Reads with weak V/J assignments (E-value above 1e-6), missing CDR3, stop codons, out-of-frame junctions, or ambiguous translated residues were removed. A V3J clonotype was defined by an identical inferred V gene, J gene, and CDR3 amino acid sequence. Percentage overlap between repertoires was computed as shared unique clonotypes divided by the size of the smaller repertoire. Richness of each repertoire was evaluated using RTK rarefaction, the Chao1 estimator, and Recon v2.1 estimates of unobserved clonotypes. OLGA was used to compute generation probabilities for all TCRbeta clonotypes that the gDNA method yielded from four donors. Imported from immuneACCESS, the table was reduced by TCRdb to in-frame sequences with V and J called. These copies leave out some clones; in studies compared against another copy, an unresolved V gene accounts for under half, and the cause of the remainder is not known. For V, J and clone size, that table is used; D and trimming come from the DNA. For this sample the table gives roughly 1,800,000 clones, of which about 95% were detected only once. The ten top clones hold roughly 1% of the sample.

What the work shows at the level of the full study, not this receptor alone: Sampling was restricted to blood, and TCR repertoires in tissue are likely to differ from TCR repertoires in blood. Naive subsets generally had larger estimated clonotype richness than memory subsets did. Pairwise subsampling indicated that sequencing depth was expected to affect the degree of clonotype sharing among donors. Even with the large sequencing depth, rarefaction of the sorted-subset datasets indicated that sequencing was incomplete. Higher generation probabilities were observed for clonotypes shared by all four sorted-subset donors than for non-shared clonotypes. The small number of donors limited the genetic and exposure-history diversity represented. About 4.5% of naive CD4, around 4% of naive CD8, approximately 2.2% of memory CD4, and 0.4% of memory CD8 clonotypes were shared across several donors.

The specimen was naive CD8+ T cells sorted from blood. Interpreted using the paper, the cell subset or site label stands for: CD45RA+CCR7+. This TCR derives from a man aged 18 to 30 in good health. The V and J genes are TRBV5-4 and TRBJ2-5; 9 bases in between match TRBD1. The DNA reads TGTGCCAGCACCGACCGGGACAGGGTGACCCAGTACTTC. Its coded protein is CASTDRDRVTQYF. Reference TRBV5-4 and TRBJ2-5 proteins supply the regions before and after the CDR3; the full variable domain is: ETGVTQSPTHLIKTRGQQVTLRCSSQSGHNTVSWYQQALGQGPQFIFQYYREEENGRGNFPPRFSGLQFPNYSSELNVNALELDDSALYLCASTDRDRVTQYFGPGTRLLVL.